This TCR beta chain appears in the sequencing data of a study of blood T cell repertoires in COVID-19. In this sample, this clone turned up once. Profiling relied on immunoSEQ multiplex PCR, and the TCRdb table lists in-frame clones only, not all of them. The sample shows some 350,000 clones, 75% to 90% of them seen only once. V lost 0 bases and J 6 bases, leaving 6 bases between the germline ends. CDR3 length equals 12 residues. From germline, CDR1 is LNHNV and CDR2 YYDKDF (reference sequence). The chain has TRBV15 and TRBJ2-7, with D perhaps TRBD1 (6 bases). The TCR comes from a man aged 25-45 years who had recovered from COVID-19. Sequencing was done on a sample of PBMCs or T cells enriched from blood (not recorded which). CDR3 loop: CATSREGGEQYF. Here the CDR3 DNA reads TGTGCCACCAGCAGAGAAGGGGGCGAGCAGTACTTC.